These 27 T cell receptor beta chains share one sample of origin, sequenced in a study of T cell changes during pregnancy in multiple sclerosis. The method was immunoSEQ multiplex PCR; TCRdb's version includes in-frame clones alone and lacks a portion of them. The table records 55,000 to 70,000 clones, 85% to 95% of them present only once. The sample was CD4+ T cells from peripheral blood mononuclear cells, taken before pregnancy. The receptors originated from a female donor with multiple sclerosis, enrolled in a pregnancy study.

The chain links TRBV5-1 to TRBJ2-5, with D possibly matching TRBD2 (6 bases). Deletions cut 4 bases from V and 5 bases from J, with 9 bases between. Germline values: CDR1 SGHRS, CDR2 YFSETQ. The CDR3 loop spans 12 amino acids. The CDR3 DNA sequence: TGCGCCAGCAGCGGGACTGGGGAGACCCAGTACTTC. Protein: CASSGTGETQYF.

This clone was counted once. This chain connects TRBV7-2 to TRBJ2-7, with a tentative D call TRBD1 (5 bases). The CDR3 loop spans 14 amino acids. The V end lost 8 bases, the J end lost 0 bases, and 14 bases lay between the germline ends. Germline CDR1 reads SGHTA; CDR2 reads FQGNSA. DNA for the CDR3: TGTGCCAGCTCCGCCTACAGGAGCTCCTACGAGCAGTACTTC. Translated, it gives CASSAYRSSYEQYF. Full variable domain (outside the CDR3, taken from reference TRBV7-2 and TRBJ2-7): GAGVSQSPSNKVTEKGKDVELRCDPISGHTALYWYRQSLGQGLEFLIYFQGNSAPDKSGLPSDRFSAERTGGSVSTLTIQRTQQEDSAVYLCASSAYRSSYEQYFGPGTRLTVT.

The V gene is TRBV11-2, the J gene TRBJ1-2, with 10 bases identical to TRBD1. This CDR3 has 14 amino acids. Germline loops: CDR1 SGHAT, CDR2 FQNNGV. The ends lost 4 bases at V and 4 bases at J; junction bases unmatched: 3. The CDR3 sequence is CASSSTGGGYGYTF. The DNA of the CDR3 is TGTGCCAGCAGCTCGACAGGGGGCGGCTATGGCTACACCTTC.

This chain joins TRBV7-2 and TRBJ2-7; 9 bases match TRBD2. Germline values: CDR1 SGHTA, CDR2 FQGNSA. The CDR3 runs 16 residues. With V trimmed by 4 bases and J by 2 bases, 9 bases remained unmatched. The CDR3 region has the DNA TGTGCCAGCAGCTCAAATAGCGGGAGAGGGACCTACGAGCAGTACTTC. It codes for CASSSNSGRGTYEQYF.

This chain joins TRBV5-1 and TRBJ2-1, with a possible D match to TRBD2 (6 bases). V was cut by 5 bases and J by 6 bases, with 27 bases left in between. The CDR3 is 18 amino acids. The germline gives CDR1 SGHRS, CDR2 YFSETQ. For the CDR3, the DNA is TGCGCCAGCAGATTAGAGGGGATTACCGGGAGAATTAGCAATGAGCAGTTCTTC. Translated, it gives CASRLEGITGRISNEQFF.

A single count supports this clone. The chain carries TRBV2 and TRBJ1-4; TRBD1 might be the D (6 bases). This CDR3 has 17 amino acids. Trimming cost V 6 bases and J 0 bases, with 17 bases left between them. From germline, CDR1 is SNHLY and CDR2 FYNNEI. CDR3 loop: CASRKRDWTATNEKLFF. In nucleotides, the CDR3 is TGTGCCAGCAGGAAACGCGATTGGACAGCAACTAATGAAAAACTGTTTTTT. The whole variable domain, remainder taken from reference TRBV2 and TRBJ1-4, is EPEVTQTPSHQVTQMGQEVILRCVPISNHLYFYWYRQILGQKVEFLVSFYNNEISEKSEIFDDQFSVERPDGSNFTLKIRSTKLEDSAMYFCASRKRDWTATNEKLFFGSGTQLSVL.

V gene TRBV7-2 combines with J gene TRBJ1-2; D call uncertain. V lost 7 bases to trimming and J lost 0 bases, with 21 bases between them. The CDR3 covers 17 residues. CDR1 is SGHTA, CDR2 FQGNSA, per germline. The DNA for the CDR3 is TGTGCCAGCACCTCCCCGGCGAGGCCCTGGGCTAACTATGGCTACACCTTC. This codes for CASTSPARPWANYGYTF.

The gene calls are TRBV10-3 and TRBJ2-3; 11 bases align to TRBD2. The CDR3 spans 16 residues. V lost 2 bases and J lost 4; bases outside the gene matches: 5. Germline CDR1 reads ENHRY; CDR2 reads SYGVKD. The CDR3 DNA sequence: TGTGCCATCAGTGAGACTAGCGGGAGCTTCTCAGATACGCAGTATTTT. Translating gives CAISETSGSFSDTQYF.

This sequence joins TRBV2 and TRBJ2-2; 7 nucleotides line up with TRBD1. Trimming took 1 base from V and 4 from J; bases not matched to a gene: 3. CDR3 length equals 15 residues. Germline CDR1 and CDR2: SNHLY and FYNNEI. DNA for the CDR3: TGTGCCAGCAGTGAAGGGACAGGAGGCACCGGGGAGCTGTTTTTT. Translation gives CASSEGTGGTGELFF. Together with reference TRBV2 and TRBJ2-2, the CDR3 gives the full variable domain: EPEVTQTPSHQVTQMGQEVILRCVPISNHLYFYWYRQILGQKVEFLVSFYNNEISEKSEIFDDQFSVERPDGSNFTLKIRSTKLEDSAMYFCASSEGTGGTGELFFGEGSRLTVL.

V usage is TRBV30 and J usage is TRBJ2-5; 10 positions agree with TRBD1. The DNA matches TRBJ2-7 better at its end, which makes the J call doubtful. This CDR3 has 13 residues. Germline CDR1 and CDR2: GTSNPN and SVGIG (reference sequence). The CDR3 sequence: CAWVRDRGYEQYF. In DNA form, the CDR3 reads TGTGCCTGGGTCCGGGACAGGGGCTACGAGCAGTACTTC.

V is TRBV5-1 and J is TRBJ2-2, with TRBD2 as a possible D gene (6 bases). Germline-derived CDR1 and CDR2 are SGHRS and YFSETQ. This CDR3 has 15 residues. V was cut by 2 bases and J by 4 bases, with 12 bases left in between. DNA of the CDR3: TGCGCCAGCAGCTTTAGTAGGGGAGGCACCGGGGAGCTGTTTTTT. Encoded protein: CASSFSRGGTGELFF.

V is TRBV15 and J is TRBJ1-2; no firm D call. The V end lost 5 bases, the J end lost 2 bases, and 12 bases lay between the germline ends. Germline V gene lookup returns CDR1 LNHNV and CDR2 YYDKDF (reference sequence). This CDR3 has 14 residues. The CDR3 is CATSDRVLNYGYTF. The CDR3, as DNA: TGTGCCACCAGCGATCGGGTCTTAAACTATGGCTACACCTTC.

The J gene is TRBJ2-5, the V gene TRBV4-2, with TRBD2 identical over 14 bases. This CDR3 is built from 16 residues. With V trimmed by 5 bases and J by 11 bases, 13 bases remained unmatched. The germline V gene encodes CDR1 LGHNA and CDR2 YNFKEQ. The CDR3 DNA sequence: TGTGCCAGCAGCTCTCGACTAGCGGGAGGGCCAAGGGAGCAGTACTTC. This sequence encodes CASSSRLAGGPREQYF.

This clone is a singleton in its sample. The CDR3 DNA reads TGCAGCGTTGAAGGCCTGGGGCAGGGGGCGCCCAATGAGCAGTTCTTC. Encoded protein: CSVEGLGQGAPNEQFF. The rearrangement uses TRBV29-1 and TRBJ2-1; 8 bases align to TRBD1. This CDR3 has 16 residues. Germline V gene data show CDR1 as SQVTM and CDR2 as ANQGSEA. Germline trimming cut 1 base from V and 6 bases from J; bases unmatched to any gene: 11.

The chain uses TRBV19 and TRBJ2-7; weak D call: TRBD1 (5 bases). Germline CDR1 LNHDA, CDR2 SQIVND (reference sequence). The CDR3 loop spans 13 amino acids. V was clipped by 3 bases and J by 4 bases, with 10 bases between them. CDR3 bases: TGTGCCAGTAGTATCGGCAGGGCGTACGAGCAGTACTTC. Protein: CASSIGRAYEQYF.

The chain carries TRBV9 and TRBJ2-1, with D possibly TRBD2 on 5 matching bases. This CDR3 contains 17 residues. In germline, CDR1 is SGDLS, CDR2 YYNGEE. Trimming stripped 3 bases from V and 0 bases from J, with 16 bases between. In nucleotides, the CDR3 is TGTGCCAGCAGCGCCCGAGGGCGTTTCAGCTCCTACAATGAGCAGTTCTTC. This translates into CASSARGRFSSYNEQFF.

The CDR3 loop reads CASSGTGGRNQPQHF. The CDR3, as DNA: TGTGCCAGCAGCGGGACAGGGGGGAGAAATCAGCCCCAGCATTTT. This rearrangement joins TRBV6-6 to TRBJ1-5, with 11 bases aligning to TRBD1. J lost 4 bases, V lost 6 bases, and 5 bases had no gene match. The CDR3 has 15 residues. CDR1 and CDR2 (germline): MNHNY, SVGAGI (reference sequence).

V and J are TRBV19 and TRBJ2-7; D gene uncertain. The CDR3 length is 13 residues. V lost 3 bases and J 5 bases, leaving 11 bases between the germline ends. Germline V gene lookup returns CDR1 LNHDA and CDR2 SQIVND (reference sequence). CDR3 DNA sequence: TGTGCCAGTAGTATGGGCCAGGCCAACGAGCAGTACTTC. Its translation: CASSMGQANEQYF. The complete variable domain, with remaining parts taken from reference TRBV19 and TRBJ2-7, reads DGGITQSPKYLFRKEGQNVTLSCEQNLNHDAMYWYRQDPGQGLRLIYYSQIVNDFQKGDIAEGYSVSREKKESFPLTVTSAQKNPTAFYLCASSMGQANEQYFGPGTRLTVT.

CDR3 sequence: CASSLLNNEQFF. CDR3 DNA sequence: TGCGCCAGCAGCTTATTAAACAATGAGCAGTTCTTC. The V call is TRBV5-1, the J call TRBJ2-1; no clear D gene. Germline V gives CDR1 SGHRS, CDR2 YFSETQ. This CDR3 contains 12 residues. V was trimmed by 2 bases and J by 5 bases, leaving 5 bases between them.

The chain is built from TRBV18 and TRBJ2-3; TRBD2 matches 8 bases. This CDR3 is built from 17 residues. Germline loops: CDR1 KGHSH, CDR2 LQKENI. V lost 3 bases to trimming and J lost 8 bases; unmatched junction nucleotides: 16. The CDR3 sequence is CASSPLAGSPRFGTQYF. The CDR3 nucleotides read TGTGCCAGCTCACCTTTAGCGGGATCCCCCCGCTTTGGTACGCAGTATTTT.

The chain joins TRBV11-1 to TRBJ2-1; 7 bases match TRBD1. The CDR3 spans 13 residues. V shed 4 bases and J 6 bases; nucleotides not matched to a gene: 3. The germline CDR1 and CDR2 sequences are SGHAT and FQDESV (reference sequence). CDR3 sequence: CASSWGQLNEQFF. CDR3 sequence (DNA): TGTGCCAGCAGCTGGGGACAGCTCAATGAGCAGTTCTTC.

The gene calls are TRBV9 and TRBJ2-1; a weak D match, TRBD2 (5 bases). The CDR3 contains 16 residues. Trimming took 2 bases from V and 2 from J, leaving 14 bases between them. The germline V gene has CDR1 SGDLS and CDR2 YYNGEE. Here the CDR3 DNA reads TGTGCCAGCAGCGTCATGGGAGATAGCCCCTACAATGAGCAGTTCTTC. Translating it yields CASSVMGDSPYNEQFF.

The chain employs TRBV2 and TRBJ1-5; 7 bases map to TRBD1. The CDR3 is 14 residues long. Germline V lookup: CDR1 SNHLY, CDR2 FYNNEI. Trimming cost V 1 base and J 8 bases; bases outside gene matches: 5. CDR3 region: CASSEGDRVKPQHF. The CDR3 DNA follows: TGTGCCAGCAGTGAAGGTGACAGGGTTAAGCCCCAGCATTTT.

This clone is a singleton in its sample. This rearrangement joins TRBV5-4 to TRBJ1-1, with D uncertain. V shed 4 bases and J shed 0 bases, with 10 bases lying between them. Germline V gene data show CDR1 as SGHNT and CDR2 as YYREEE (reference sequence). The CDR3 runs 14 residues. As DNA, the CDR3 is TGTGCCAGCAGCCCCCGGGGTGTGAACACTGAAGCTTTCTTT. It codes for CASSPRGVNTEAFF. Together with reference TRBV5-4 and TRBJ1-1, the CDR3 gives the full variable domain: ETGVTQSPTHLIKTRGQQVTLRCSSQSGHNTVSWYQQALGQGPQFIFQYYREEENGRGNFPPRFSGLQFPNYSSELNVNALELDDSALYLCASSPRGVNTEAFFGQGTRLTVV.

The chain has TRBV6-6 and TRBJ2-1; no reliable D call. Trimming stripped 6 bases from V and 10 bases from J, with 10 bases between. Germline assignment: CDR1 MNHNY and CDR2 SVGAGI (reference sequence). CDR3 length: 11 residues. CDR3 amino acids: CASSLPEEQFF. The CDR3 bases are TGTGCCAGCAGCCTCCCGGAGGAGCAGTTCTTC.

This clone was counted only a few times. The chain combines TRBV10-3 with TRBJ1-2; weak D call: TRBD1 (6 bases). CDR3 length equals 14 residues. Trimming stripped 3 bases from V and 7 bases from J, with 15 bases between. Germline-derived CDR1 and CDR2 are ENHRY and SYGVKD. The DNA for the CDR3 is TGTGCCATCAGTGATAATCTGGGGGCGCTTGGCTACACCTTC. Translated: CAISDNLGALGYTF.

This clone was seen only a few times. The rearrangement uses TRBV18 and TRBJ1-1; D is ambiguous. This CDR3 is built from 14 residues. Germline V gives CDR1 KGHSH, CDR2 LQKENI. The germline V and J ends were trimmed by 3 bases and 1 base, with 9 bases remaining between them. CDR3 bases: TGTGCCAGCTCACCTCGTCAGAAGAACACTGAAGCTTTCTTT. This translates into CASSPRQKNTEAFF. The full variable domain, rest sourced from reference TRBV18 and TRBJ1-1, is NAGVMQNPRHLVRRRGQEARLRCSPMKGHSHVYWYRQLPEEGLKFMVYLQKENIIDESGMPKERFSAEFPKEGPSILRIQQVVRGDSAAYFCASSPRQKNTEAFFGQGTRLTVV.